These T cell receptor beta chains were read from a single sample in a study of cytomegalovirus exposure and HLA in healthy donors. Generated by immunoSEQ multiplex PCR, the TCRdb table keeps only in-frame clones and is missing some. Of 100,000 to 150,000 clones in the sample, 75% to 90% were seen once. The specimen was PBMCs. These receptors originate from a man younger than 35 in good health and CMV-seropositive. Each CDR3 is given with its conserved first and last residue. A D gene is named only where the DNA matches it firmly. Rows give clone size only sometimes, using once, few, many, or a class for an expanded clone.

j_call v_call d_call clone_size cdr3_length cdr3_aa cdr3_nt
TRBJ2-1 TRBV2 TRBD1 NA 16 CASSVEGQGTTGEQFF TGTGCCAGCAGCGTCGAGGGACAGGGGACGACCGGTGAGCAGTTCTTC
TRBJ2-1 TRBV6-4 TRBD1 NA 14 CASSVETGANEQFF TGTGCCAGCAGTGTTGAGACAGGGGCAAATGAGCAGTTCTTC
TRBJ2-5 TRBV28 TRBD2 NA 18 CASSLLAGDTPLPETQYF TGTGCCAGCAGCCTGCTAGCGGGGGACACCCCACTTCCAGAGACCCAGTACTTC
TRBJ1-6 TRBV27 NA few 14 CASTMGGSNSPLHF TGTGCCAGCACCATGGGAGGGTCTAATTCACCCCTCCACTTT
TRBJ2-7 TRBV6-6 NA NA 12 CASALSSYEQYF TGTGCCAGCGCCCTGAGCTCCTACGAGCAGTACTTC
TRBJ2-1 TRBV5-6 TRBD1 NA 16 CASSFLPGQGLGEQFF TGTGCCAGCAGCTTTCTACCGGGACAGGGGCTAGGAGAGCAGTTCTTC
TRBJ2-2 TRBV19 NA once 15 CASSISGMNTGELFF TGTGCCAGTAGTATATCGGGGATGAACACCGGGGAGCTGTTTTTT
TRBJ1-1 TRBV29-1 TRBD1 NA 12 CSVNTGDTEAFF TGCAGCGTGAATACAGGGGACACTGAAGCTTTCTTT
TRBJ1-5 TRBV27 TRBD1 NA 12 CASRTGVQPQHF TGTGCCAGCAGGACAGGGGTTCAGCCCCAGCATTTT
TRBJ1-2 TRBV27 NA NA 17 CASSLLGQGGRHYGYTF TGTGCCAGCAGTTTATTAGGTCAGGGTGGGAGGCACTATGGCTACACCTTC
TRBJ1-5 TRBV6-1 NA few 15 CASRPQGSGNQPQHF TGTGCCAGCAGACCACAGGGCTCGGGCAATCAGCCCCAGCATTTT
TRBJ2-7 TRBV4-2 TRBD1 NA 15 CASSQGTGVGYEQYF TGTGCCAGCAGCCAAGGAACAGGGGTGGGTTACGAGCAGTACTTC
TRBJ2-7 TRBV4-1 NA NA 15 CASSSGLQSSYEQYF TGCGCCAGCAGCTCGGGACTCCAGAGCTCCTACGAGCAGTACTTC
TRBJ1-4 TRBV6-6 NA NA 16 CATFYGSPSQGEKLFF TGTGCCACCTTCTATGGGTCCCCCTCTCAGGGTGAAAAACTGTTTTTT
TRBJ2-5 TRBV7-8 TRBD2 NA 14 CASNPGGRQETQYF TGTGCCAGCAACCCGGGGGGAAGGCAAGAGACCCAGTACTTC
TRBJ1-2 TRBV7-6 NA NA 14 CASSLAGTYYGYTF TGTGCCAGCAGCTTAGCCGGGACATACTATGGCTACACCTTC
TRBJ1-4 TRBV4-3 TRBD1 NA 18 CASSQDWGRGKGNEKLFF TGCGCCAGCAGCCAAGATTGGGGCAGGGGGAAGGGGAATGAAAAACTGTTTTTT
TRBJ1-2 TRBV6-5 NA NA 13 CASSPPKGAQYTF TGTGCCAGCAGTCCCCCCAAGGGAGCCCAGTACACCTTC
TRBJ2-7 TRBV5-4 NA few 15 CASSFTRGQSYEQYF TGTGCCAGCAGCTTTACCCGCGGACAGTCCTACGAGCAGTACTTC
TRBJ1-3 TRBV2 NA NA 13 CARREGTGNTIYF TGTGCCAGAAGGGAGGGAACTGGAAACACCATATATTTT
TRBJ1-6 TRBV28 NA few 15 CASSLDQGNNSPLHF TGTGCCAGCAGTTTAGATCAGGGCAATAATTCACCCCTCCACTTT
TRBJ2-7 TRBV5-4 TRBD2 NA 14 CASSHSGGSYEQYF TGTGCCAGCAGCCATAGCGGGGGTTCATACGAGCAGTACTTC
TRBJ2-7 TRBV28 TRBD1 NA 15 CASSLYSGGINEQYF TGTGCCAGCAGTTTATATTCAGGGGGAATAAACGAGCAGTACTTC
TRBJ2-5 TRBV5-1 NA NA 14 CASSLKPFQETQYF TGCGCCAGCAGCTTGAAGCCCTTCCAAGAGACCCAGTACTTC
TRBJ2-7 TRBV29-1 TRBD1 NA 15 CSVGGDRESMYEQYF TGCAGCGTTGGAGGGGACAGGGAATCAATGTACGAGCAGTACTTC
TRBJ1-2 TRBV9 NA NA 13 CASSVAVTGGYTF TGTGCCAGCAGCGTAGCGGTGACTGGGGGCTACACCTTC
TRBJ1-2 TRBV10-2 NA NA 15 CASSENRVEDYGYTF TGCGCCAGCAGTGAAAACAGGGTCGAGGACTATGGCTACACCTTC
TRBJ2-7 TRBV21-1 NA NA 14 CASSKGGHPYEQYF TGTGCCAGCAGCAAAGGAGGCCACCCCTACGAGCAGTACTTC
TRBJ1-5 TRBV6-1 TRBD1 NA 15 CATGPTGQGGQPQHF TGTGCCACCGGGCCAACGGGACAGGGCGGTCAGCCCCAGCATTTT
TRBJ1-1 TRBV5-1 NA NA 14 CASSLGPDFTEAFF TGCGCCAGCAGCTTGGGTCCCGACTTCACTGAAGCTTTCTTT
TRBJ2-6 TRBV11-2 NA NA 15 CASSAQETGANVLTF TGTGCCAGCAGCGCACAGGAGACTGGGGCCAACGTCCTGACTTTC